These T cell receptor beta chains were read from a single sample in a study of blood T cell repertoires in COVID-19. Profiling relied on immunoSEQ multiplex PCR, and the TCRdb table lists in-frame clones only, not all of them. The table includes roughly 70,000 clones, approximately 89% detected once. Sequencing input: peripheral blood. The receptor source for this set is a man older than 75 with acute or convalescent COVID-19. CDR3s include the opening cysteine and the closing phenylalanine or tryptophan. A D gene is named only where the DNA matches it firmly. For some rows the clone size is stated as once, few or many, or as a class when expanded; others skip it.

clone_size: -; d_call: TRBD2; j_call: TRBJ2-5; v_call: TRBV27; cdr3_nt: TGTGCCAGCAGGCGGGCGACTAGCGTAGGAGAGACCCAGTACTTC; cdr3_aa: CASRRATSVGETQYF
clone_size: once; d_call: TRBD2; j_call: TRBJ2-3; v_call: TRBV5-1; cdr3_nt: TGCGCCAGCAGCTTTAGCGGGGGGGCCACAGATACGCAGTATTTT; cdr3_aa: CASSFSGGATDTQYF
clone_size: -; d_call: -; j_call: TRBJ2-1; v_call: TRBV21-1; cdr3_nt: TGTGCCAGCAGCCCCCACCAGGACAGGGGAGGCGATGAGCAGTTCTTC; cdr3_aa: CASSPHQDRGGDEQFF
clone_size: once; d_call: -; j_call: TRBJ1-1; v_call: TRBV6-5; cdr3_nt: TGTGCCAGCAGGAAGGGGTTGATGAACACTGAAGCTTTCTTT; cdr3_aa: CASRKGLMNTEAFF
clone_size: -; d_call: -; j_call: TRBJ2-2; v_call: TRBV3-1/TRBV3-2; cdr3_nt: TGTGCCAGCAGCCAGGTAACAGCGAACACCGGGGAGCTGTTTTTT; cdr3_aa: CASSQVTANTGELFF
clone_size: once; d_call: -; j_call: TRBJ1-1; v_call: TRBV2; cdr3_nt: TGTGCCAGCAGTGAAGCGATCGGAGCTTTCTTT; cdr3_aa: CASSEAIGAFF
clone_size: -; d_call: -; j_call: TRBJ2-1; v_call: TRBV5-1; cdr3_nt: TGCGCCAGCAGCGTACAGGGCAACAATGAGCAGTTCTTC; cdr3_aa: CASSVQGNNEQFF
clone_size: -; d_call: TRBD2; j_call: TRBJ2-3; v_call: TRBV7-3; cdr3_nt: TGTGCCAGCAGCTTCTTCTGGGTAACTAGCGGGAGTAGGAGCACAGATACGCAGTATTTT; cdr3_aa: CASSFFWVTSGSRSTDTQYF
clone_size: -; d_call: TRBD1; j_call: TRBJ1-3; v_call: TRBV5-8; cdr3_nt: TGTGCCAGCGCCCGCGGACAGGCGATGACTGGAAACACCATATATTTT; cdr3_aa: CASARGQAMTGNTIYF
clone_size: -; d_call: -; j_call: TRBJ1-6; v_call: TRBV27; cdr3_nt: TGTGCCAGCAGGCAGAGGTATGAGGGTTCACCCCTCCACTTT; cdr3_aa: CASRQRYEGSPLHF
clone_size: -; d_call: TRBD2; j_call: TRBJ2-1; v_call: TRBV24-1; cdr3_nt: TGTGCCACCAGTGACCTCGGGACTAGCGGGGTTGTTGAGCAGTTCTTC; cdr3_aa: CATSDLGTSGVVEQFF
clone_size: once; d_call: -; j_call: TRBJ2-5; v_call: TRBV2; cdr3_nt: TGTGCCAGCAGTGAGCGAGGGAGGACCCAGTACTTC; cdr3_aa: CASSERGRTQYF
clone_size: -; d_call: -; j_call: TRBJ1-2; v_call: TRBV12-3/TRBV12-4; cdr3_nt: TGTGCCAGCAGTTTACAGGGGCGGAGCTACACCTTC; cdr3_aa: CASSLQGRSYTF
clone_size: -; d_call: -; j_call: TRBJ1-1; v_call: TRBV10-2; cdr3_nt: TGCGCCAGCAGTGCGAGGGAATCGGTTTTCTTT; cdr3_aa: CASSARESVFF
clone_size: -; d_call: -; j_call: TRBJ1-5; v_call: TRBV19; cdr3_nt: TGTGCCAGTAAGGGAGGGGTAATGACCCAGCCCCAGCATTTT; cdr3_aa: CASKGGVMTQPQHF
clone_size: -; d_call: TRBD1; j_call: TRBJ1-5; v_call: TRBV19; cdr3_nt: TGTGCCAGCGCCGGGACAGGGTCTTATCAGCCCCAGCATTTT; cdr3_aa: CASAGTGSYQPQHF
clone_size: -; d_call: -; j_call: TRBJ1-2; v_call: TRBV4-1; cdr3_nt: TGCGCCAGCAGCCAAGATGCCCAGGGGACCTTCTATGGCTACACCTTC; cdr3_aa: CASSQDAQGTFYGYTF
clone_size: -; d_call: TRBD2; j_call: TRBJ2-3; v_call: TRBV7-9; cdr3_nt: TGTGCCAGCAGCTTTAGCGGGGGGGTCACAGATACGCAGTATTTT; cdr3_aa: CASSFSGGVTDTQYF
clone_size: -; d_call: -; j_call: TRBJ2-7; v_call: TRBV7-3; cdr3_nt: TGTGCCAGCAGCCCGCGGGACGGAAGCTACGAGCAGTACTTC; cdr3_aa: CASSPRDGSYEQYF
clone_size: -; d_call: -; j_call: TRBJ1-5; v_call: TRBV27; cdr3_nt: TGTGCCAGCAGTGCCCGACAGACGAGTGTTAATCAGCCCCAGCATTTT; cdr3_aa: CASSARQTSVNQPQHF